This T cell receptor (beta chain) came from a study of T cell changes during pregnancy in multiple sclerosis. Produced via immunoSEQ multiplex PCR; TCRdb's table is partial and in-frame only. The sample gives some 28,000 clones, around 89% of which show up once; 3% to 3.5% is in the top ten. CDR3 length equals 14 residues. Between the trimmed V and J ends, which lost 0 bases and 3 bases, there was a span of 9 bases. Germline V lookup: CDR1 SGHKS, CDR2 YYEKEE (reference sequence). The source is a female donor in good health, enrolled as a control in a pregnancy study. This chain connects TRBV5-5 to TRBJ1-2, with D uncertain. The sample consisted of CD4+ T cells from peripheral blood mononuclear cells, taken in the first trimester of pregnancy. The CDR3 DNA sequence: TGTGCCAGCAGCTTGGCCGGGGAGGACTATGGCTACACCTTC. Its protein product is CASSLAGEDYGYTF.